The rows below give T cell receptor beta chains drawn from one sample of a study of T-cell memory formation after mild COVID-19. TCRdb processed the 5' RACE reads anew with MiXCR; each CDR3 protein has one entry. The profile shows some 300,000 distinct CDR3 sequences, 20% to 25% of them singletons. Sequences were obtained from PBMCs or a T cell subset sorted from them (not recorded which). The source of these receptors is a young man who had mild COVID-19 (a few samples of this study predate the infection). Cell type and time point are not known. The CDR3 runs from the conserved cysteine through the conserved F or W. A D gene is named only where the DNA matches it firmly. Rows may omit the clone size; those that give it use once, few, many or a size class.

TRBV20-1	once	NA	TRBJ1-2	TGCAGTGCTACGCCCCAGGGTATCTATGGCTACACCTTC	CSATPQGIYGYTF
TRBV20-1	NA	NA	TRBJ1-1	TGCAGTGCCCGGACAGTCATGAACACTGAAGCTTTCTTT	CSARTVMNTEAFF
TRBV4-1	NA	TRBD2	TRBJ2-5	TGCGCCAGCAGCCAAAGAGGGTGGGGGGGATCCTACCAAGAGACCCAGTACTTC	CASSQRGWGGSYQETQYF
TRBV20-1	few	NA	TRBJ1-5	TGCAGTGCTAGTCGTGTGGATCAGCCCCAGCATTTT	CSASRVDQPQHF
TRBV7-3	few	NA	TRBJ1-1	TGTGCCAGCAGCTTGCGGGGGGAGGCCACTGAAGCTTTCTTT	CASSLRGEATEAFF
TRBV24-1	NA	TRBD1	TRBJ2-3	TGTGCCACCAGTGACGCTTCACAGGGGATACTCACAGATACGCAGTATTTT	CATSDASQGILTDTQYF
TRBV6-6	few	TRBD1	TRBJ1-1	TGTGCCAGCAGCCCGAGACAGGGGGCATTGAACACTGAAGCTTTCTTT	CASSPRQGALNTEAFF
TRBV7-8	NA	NA	TRBJ2-6	TGTGCCAGCAGCTTTTCAGGCCCAACCAACGTCCTGACTTTC	CASSFSGPTNVLTF
TRBV12-5	few	TRBD1	TRBJ2-5	TGTGCTAGTGGTTCGCAGACAGGGCCCCAAGAGACCCAGTACTTC	CASGSQTGPQETQYF
TRBV2	NA	NA	TRBJ1-2	TGTGCCAGCAGCGAGACCGTAGCTAACTATGGCTACACCTTC	CASSETVANYGYTF
TRBV4-1	NA	NA	TRBJ2-6	TGCGCCAGCGGACGTGGTCGAGGGGAACGCTCTGGGGCCAACGTCCTGACTTTC	CASGRGRGERSGANVLTF
TRBV7-2	few	TRBD1	TRBJ2-7	TGTGCCAGCAGCCTCCGGGACAGTCTGCCCTACGAGCAGTACTTC	CASSLRDSLPYEQYF
TRBV7-9	NA	TRBD1	TRBJ1-4	TGTGCCAGCAGCCCGCGGACAGGGTCGGATCGTGAAAAACTGTTTTTT	CASSPRTGSDREKLFF
TRBV3-1	NA	NA	TRBJ1-6	TGTGCCAGCAGCCCCGGGGTGGATTCACCCCTCCACTTT	CASSPGVDSPLHF
TRBV4-2	few	NA	TRBJ2-2	TGTGCCAGCAGCCAGGGGGACCGCAGGGAGCTGTTTTTT	CASSQGDRRELFF
TRBV7-8	few	TRBD1	TRBJ2-7	TGTGCCAGCGTCCCCCGGACAGGGGTCTACGAGCAGTACTTC	CASVPRTGVYEQYF
TRBV12-3/TRBV12-4	NA	NA	TRBJ2-2	TGTGCCAGCAACATTGGTCCGACAGTCACCGGGGAGCTGTTTTTT	CASNIGPTVTGELFF
TRBV9	NA	NA	TRBJ2-7	TGTGCCAGCAGCGCCTACGAGCAGTACTTC	CASSAYEQYF
TRBV20-1	NA	NA	TRBJ2-5	TGCAGTGCTAGGAGGGGATCCCCGGTAGAGACCCAGTACTTC	CSARRGSPVETQYF
TRBV25-1	few	TRBD2	TRBJ2-2	TGTGCCAGCAGGGGGCCGGGACTAGCTTCCGGGGAGCTGTTTTTT	CASRGPGLASGELFF
TRBV11-1	NA	NA	TRBJ2-1	TGTGCCAGCAGCCGACTCCGGGACAATGAGCAGTTCTTC	CASSRLRDNEQFF
TRBV29-1	few	NA	TRBJ1-2	TGCAGCGTTTACCTACAGGCCCCCTATGGCTACACCTTC	CSVYLQAPYGYTF
TRBV12-3/TRBV12-4	few	NA	TRBJ2-1	TGTGCCAGCAGCGCTACCCGGGACTGGTCCTACAATGAGCAGTTCTTC	CASSATRDWSYNEQFF
TRBV9	NA	TRBD1	TRBJ1-2	TGTGCCAGCAGCGTAGAGGCAGGGGGCTATGGCTACACCTTC	CASSVEAGGYGYTF
TRBV12-3/TRBV12-4	few	NA	TRBJ2-7	TGTGCCAGCAGCCGAACACTCCCGTACGAGCAGTACTTC	CASSRTLPYEQYF